What follows is one T cell receptor (beta chain) and its context. The germline CDR1 and CDR2 sequences are LNHDA and SQIVND (reference sequence). The CDR3 loop spans 15 amino acids. V dropped 6 bases and J dropped 2; count of bases not matched to a gene: 7. The data belong to a study of blood T cell repertoires in COVID-19. Assay used: immunoSEQ multiplex PCR; TCRdb lists only in-frame clones, some missing. The sample has 130,000 or so clones, approximately 84% seen once. The sample taken for sequencing was peripheral blood. The rearrangement uses TRBV19 and TRBJ1-2; TRBD1 agrees at 9 bases. The source of this sequence is a woman aged 80 or over with acute or convalescent COVID-19. The CDR3 is CASRPSGTGNYGYTF. The CDR3 region has the DNA TGTGCCAGTAGACCTTCAGGGACAGGGAACTATGGCTACACCTTC.